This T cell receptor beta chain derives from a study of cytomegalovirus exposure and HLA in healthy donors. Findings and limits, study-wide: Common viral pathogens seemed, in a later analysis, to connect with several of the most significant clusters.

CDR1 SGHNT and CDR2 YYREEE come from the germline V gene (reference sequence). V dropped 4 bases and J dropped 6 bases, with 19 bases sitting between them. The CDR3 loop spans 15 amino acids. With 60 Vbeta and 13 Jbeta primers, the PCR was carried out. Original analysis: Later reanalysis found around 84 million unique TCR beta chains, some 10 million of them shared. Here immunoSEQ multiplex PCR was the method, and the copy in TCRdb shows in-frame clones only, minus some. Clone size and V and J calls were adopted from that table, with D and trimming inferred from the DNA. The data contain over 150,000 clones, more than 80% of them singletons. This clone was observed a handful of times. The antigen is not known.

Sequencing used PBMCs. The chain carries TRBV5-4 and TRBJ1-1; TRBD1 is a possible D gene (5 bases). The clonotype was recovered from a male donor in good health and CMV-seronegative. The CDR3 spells CASSPGEGSRAEAFF. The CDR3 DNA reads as TGTGCCAGCAGCCCCGGGGAGGGGAGTAGAGCTGAAGCTTTCTTT.